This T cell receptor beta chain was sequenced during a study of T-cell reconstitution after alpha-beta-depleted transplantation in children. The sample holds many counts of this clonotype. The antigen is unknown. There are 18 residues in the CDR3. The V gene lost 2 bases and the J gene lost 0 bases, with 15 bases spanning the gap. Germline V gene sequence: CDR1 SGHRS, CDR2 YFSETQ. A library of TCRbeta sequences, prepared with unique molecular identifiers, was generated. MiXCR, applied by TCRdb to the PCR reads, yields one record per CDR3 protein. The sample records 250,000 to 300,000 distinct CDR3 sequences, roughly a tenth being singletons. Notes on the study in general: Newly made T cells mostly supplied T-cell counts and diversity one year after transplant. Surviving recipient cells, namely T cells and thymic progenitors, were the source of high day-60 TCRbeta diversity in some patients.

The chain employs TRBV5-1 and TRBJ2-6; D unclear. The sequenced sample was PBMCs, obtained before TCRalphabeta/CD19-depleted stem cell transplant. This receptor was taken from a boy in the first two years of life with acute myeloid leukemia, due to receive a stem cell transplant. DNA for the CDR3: TGCGCCAGCAGCTTTGATTTCGGACGTCGCTCTGGGGCCAACGTCCTGACTTTC. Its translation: CASSFDFGRRSGANVLTF.